Listed below are T cell receptor beta chains from one sample, sequenced in a study of identical twins. TCRdb re-analysed the 5' RACE reads in MiXCR, keeping a single row per CDR3 protein. The sample lists around 250,000 distinct CDR3 sequences; more than 9.5% were seen once. The data also belong to a second study, concerning yellow fever vaccine responses in identical twins.

The sample comprised memory (CD45RO+) T cells sorted from blood. These receptors were collected from a young woman in good health. CDR3s include the opening cysteine and the closing phenylalanine or tryptophan. The order of the fields is V gene, D gene, clone size, J gene, CDR3 protein, CDR3 DNA. The D gene is left open where the match is weak. Clone size appears in some rows only: once, few, many, or a class for an expanded clone.

>TRBV6-5|TRBD2|.|TRBJ2-5
CASSYEGGPMETQYF
TGTGCCAGCAGTTACGAGGGAGGGCCCATGGAGACCCAGTACTTC
>TRBV11-2|TRBD2|.|TRBJ2-3
CASSLEGSGRRGDTQYF
TGTGCCAGCAGCTTAGAGGGTAGCGGGAGACGTGGAGATACGCAGTATTTT
>TRBV2|.|few|TRBJ2-4
CASSEGGQGQNIQYF
TGTGCCAGCAGTGAAGGGGGGCAGGGACAAAACATTCAGTACTTC
>TRBV25-1|.|.|TRBJ2-7
CASSEPGEGGFVVYEQYF
TGTGCCAGCAGTGAACCCGGCGAGGGCGGGTTTGTCGTCTACGAGCAGTACTTC
>TRBV6-2/TRBV6-3|TRBD2|.|TRBJ2-1
CASSPVPGLAEPLYNEQFF
TGTGCCAGCAGTCCTGTCCCGGGACTAGCGGAGCCCCTATACAATGAGCAGTTCTTC
>TRBV5-1|.|few|TRBJ2-5
CASSPGGTGRQETQYF
TGCGCCAGCAGTCCGGGGGGGACAGGACGGCAAGAGACCCAGTACTTC
>TRBV20-1|.|.|TRBJ1-6
CSANRDKYNSPLHF
TGCAGTGCAAACCGGGACAAATATAATTCACCCCTCCACTTT
>TRBV20-1|TRBD2|few|TRBJ2-5
CSASVGTSGEETQYF
TGCAGTGCTTCCGTTGGGACTAGCGGGGAAGAGACCCAGTACTTC
>TRBV4-3|.|.|TRBJ2-6
CASSPPRWGSGANVLTF
TGCGCCAGCAGCCCCCCTCGGTGGGGGTCTGGGGCCAACGTCCTGACTTTC
>TRBV20-1|TRBD2|.|TRBJ2-1
CSARAQRGGPSEQFF
TGCAGTGCTAGAGCCCAACGGGGGGGGCCTAGTGAGCAGTTCTTC
>TRBV20-1|.|.|TRBJ2-2
CSAAPGEGDTGELFF
TGCAGTGCTGCACCAGGGGAGGGGGACACCGGGGAGCTGTTTTTT
>TRBV7-9|TRBD1|once|TRBJ2-1
CASSSTGGNEQFF
TGTGCCAGCAGCTCGACAGGGGGCAATGAGCAGTTCTTC
>TRBV5-1|TRBD1|few|TRBJ2-5
CASSPWTGQETQYF
TGCGCCAGCAGCCCATGGACAGGGCAAGAGACCCAGTACTTC
>TRBV20-1|.|.|TRBJ2-1
CSALEGRGSEQFF
TGCAGTGCTCTAGAAGGACGTGGGAGTGAGCAGTTCTTC
>TRBV7-8|TRBD1|.|TRBJ2-1
CASSSRDRGSYNEQFF
TGTGCCAGCAGCTCCCGGGACAGGGGGTCCTACAATGAGCAGTTCTTC
>TRBV18|.|few|TRBJ2-5
CASSPGAKGSYQETQYF
TGTGCCAGCTCACCAGGGGCGAAGGGAAGTTACCAAGAGACCCAGTACTTC
>TRBV7-8|.|few|TRBJ2-5
CASSLGTRQETQYF
TGTGCCAGCAGCTTAGGAACGCGGCAAGAGACCCAGTACTTC
>TRBV15|.|.|TRBJ2-2
CATSRGWGVTGELFF
TGTGCCACCAGCAGAGGGTGGGGGGTGACCGGGGAGCTGTTTTTT
>TRBV20-1|.|.|TRBJ2-3
CSARILGLGHHPDTQYF
TGCAGTGCTAGAATTCTGGGCTTAGGACACCACCCTGATACGCAGTATTTT
>TRBV12-3/TRBV12-4|TRBD2|.|TRBJ2-3
CASRPRGEGRDTQYF
TGTGCCAGCAGACCTCGGGGGGAAGGAAGAGATACGCAGTATTTT
>TRBV28|.|many|TRBJ2-5
CASSSTNTETQYF
TGTGCCAGCAGCTCAACGAATACGGAGACCCAGTACTTC
>TRBV27|TRBD2|.|TRBJ2-1
CASSLGLAGGSTYNEQFF
TGTGCCAGCAGTTTAGGACTAGCGGGAGGGTCGACCTACAATGAGCAGTTCTTC
>TRBV4-3|.|few|TRBJ2-1
CASSQDPAGPRSGNEQFF
TGCGCCAGCAGCCAAGATCCAGCAGGACCCCGGAGCGGCAATGAGCAGTTCTTC
>TRBV25-1|TRBD1|few|TRBJ1-6
CASRQQGSNSPLHF
TGTGCCAGCAGACAACAGGGGTCTAATTCACCCCTCCACTTT
>TRBV6-5|.|many|TRBJ1-1
CASSYSFGMNTEAFF
TGTGCCAGCAGTTACTCGTTTGGGATGAACACTGAAGCTTTCTTT
>TRBV20-1|TRBD2|.|TRBJ2-1
CSASPAGAYNEQFF
TGCAGTGCTAGCCCCGCGGGAGCCTACAATGAGCAGTTCTTC
>TRBV2|TRBD2|.|TRBJ2-1
CASSETSGRWNEQFF
TGTGCCAGCAGTGAGACTAGCGGGAGGTGGAATGAGCAGTTCTTC
>TRBV20-1|.|.|TRBJ2-5
CSASYVAGQETLYF
TGCAGTGCTAGTTATGTGGCGGGACAAGAGACCCTGTACTTC
>TRBV3-1|.|.|TRBJ2-1
CASSLNGGNEQFF
TGTGCCAGCAGCCTAAATGGAGGGAATGAGCAGTTCTTC
>TRBV7-2|.|many|TRBJ2-5
CASSFRGEETQYF
TGTGCCAGCAGCTTCAGGGGCGAAGAGACCCAGTACTTC
>TRBV7-2|.|many|TRBJ2-2
CASSPRVTTGELFF
TGTGCCAGCAGCCCCCGAGTCACCACCGGGGAGCTGTTTTTT
>TRBV7-6|.|few|TRBJ2-2
CASSLNWQLLTGELFF
TGTGCCAGCAGCTTAAATTGGCAGCTTCTAACCGGGGAGCTGTTTTTT
>TRBV4-3|TRBD1|.|TRBJ2-6
CASSQWDRSVGVSGANVLTF
TGCGCCAGCAGCCAGTGGGACAGGAGTGTAGGTGTCTCTGGGGCCAACGTCCTGACTTTC
>TRBV6-1|.|many|TRBJ1-5
CASSDGSNQPQHF
TGTGCCAGCAGTGACGGTAGCAATCAGCCCCAGCATTTT
>TRBV6-1|.|many|TRBJ2-3
CASKPGGSTDTQYF
TGTGCCAGCAAGCCGGGGGGCAGCACAGATACGCAGTATTTT
>TRBV20-1|.|few|TRBJ2-7
CSARRIVYEQYF
TGCAGTGCTCGACGAATCGTTTACGAGCAGTACTTC
>TRBV4-2|TRBD2|.|TRBJ2-2
CASSRTADRGVGELFF
TGTGCCAGCAGCCGCACAGCCGATCGGGGGGTCGGGGAGCTGTTTTTT
>TRBV20-1|TRBD2|once|TRBJ2-3
CSASRLAAVITDTQYF
TGCAGTGCCTCACGACTAGCGGCCGTCATCACAGATACGCAGTATTTT
>TRBV11-2|TRBD1|.|TRBJ2-7
CASSLDRKSYEQYF
TGTGCCAGCAGCTTGGACAGGAAATCCTACGAGCAGTACTTC
>TRBV4-2|.|.|TRBJ2-7
CASSQSVLTDEQYF
TGTGCCAGCAGCCAATCGGTCTTAACCGACGAGCAGTACTTC
>TRBV6-5|.|few|TRBJ2-1
CASSYGGLYEQFF
TGTGCCAGCAGTTACGGAGGGTTGTATGAGCAGTTCTTC
>TRBV6-5|.|few|TRBJ1-2
CASSYSEWGAGYTF
TGTGCCAGCAGTTACTCGGAATGGGGGGCTGGCTACACCTTC
>TRBV6-1|TRBD1|.|TRBJ1-4
CASREQGATNEKLFF
TGTGCCAGCAGGGAACAGGGGGCAACTAATGAAAAACTGTTTTTT
>TRBV9|.|many|TRBJ2-2
CASSVDPGAHRELFF
TGTGCCAGCAGCGTAGACCCAGGAGCCCACCGGGAGCTGTTTTTT